These 10 T cell receptor beta chains share one sample of origin, sequenced in a study of blood T cell repertoires in COVID-19. TCRdb's copy holds only in-frame clones and misses some; the assay was immunoSEQ multiplex PCR. The sample shows 250,000 to 350,000 clones, about four fifths of them seen only once. The sequenced sample consisted of peripheral blood. These receptors all come from a human donor with COVID-19, enrolled during active disease. The donor label of this sample is uncertain.

This chain connects TRBV30 to TRBJ2-1, with D unresolved. Germline CDR1 reads GTSNPN; CDR2 reads SVGIG (reference sequence). V dropped 4 bases and J dropped 0 bases, with 7 bases sitting between them. The CDR3 covers 13 residues. CDR3: CAWTVSSYNEQFF. The CDR3 region has the DNA TGTGCCTGGACCGTTAGCTCCTACAATGAGCAGTTCTTC. Complete variable domain (other parts from reference TRBV30 and TRBJ2-1): SQTIHQWPATLVQPVGSPLSLECTVEGTSNPNLYWYRQAAGRGLQLLFYSVGIGQISSEVPQNLSASRPQDRQFILSSKKLLLSDSGFYLCAWTVSSYNEQFFGPGTRLTVL.

This clone was detected a few times. The V and J genes are TRBV7-3 and TRBJ1-3; no clear D. The CDR3 loop spans 14 amino acids. The V end lost 3 bases, the J end lost 8 bases, and 14 bases lay between the germline ends. Germline values: CDR1 SGHTA, CDR2 FQGTGA. The CDR3 DNA reads as TGTGCCAGCAGCTTGGGCCTGGATTCTGACACCATATATTTT. It specifies CASSLGLDSDTIYF.

The genes are TRBV19 and TRBJ2-3, with D possibly being TRBD2 (5 bases). Trimming pared 6 bases from V and 6 bases from J, leaving 22 bases between. Germline V gives CDR1 LNHDA, CDR2 SQIVND (reference sequence). This CDR3 is built from 16 residues. The CDR3 is CASRSTWSGLGDTQYF. In DNA, the CDR3 is TGTGCCAGTAGGTCTACCTGGAGCGGATTAGGCGATACGCAGTATTTT.

This clone was detected a few times. This chain links TRBV5-6 with TRBJ2-1, with D tentatively TRBD2 (6 bases). The V end lost 4 bases, the J end lost 10 bases, and 9 bases lay between the germline ends. The length of the CDR3 is 11 residues. CDR1 is SGHDT and CDR2 is YYEEEE in the germline V gene. The CDR3 bases are TGTGCCAGCAGCGGAGGAGGGGAGCAGTTCTTC. Its protein is CASSGGGEQFF.

V usage is TRBV19 and J usage is TRBJ1-1; the match to TRBD1 covers 8 bases. This CDR3 is built from 16 residues. Germline CDR1 is LNHDA and CDR2 is SQIVND (reference sequence). Germline trimming cut 5 bases from V and 4 bases from J; bases unmatched to any gene: 12. CDR3 sequence: CASSPDRGSFGTEAFF. CDR3 sequence (DNA): TGTGCCAGTAGTCCTGACAGGGGTTCATTTGGCACTGAAGCTTTCTTT.

This rearrangement joins TRBV10-2 to TRBJ1-6; D not certain. The V end was cut by 2 bases, the J end by 8 bases, with 13 bases between. The CDR3 contains 15 residues. The germline CDR1 and CDR2 sequences are WSHSY and SAAADI. The DNA of the CDR3 is TGCGCCAGCAGTGAGGCGGGCCCCCGGGATTCACCCCTCCACTTT. This codes for CASSEAGPRDSPLHF.

This clone was recorded only once. The chain carries TRBV7-8 and TRBJ2-5, with TRBD1 matching over 7 bases. Germline loops: CDR1 SGHVS, CDR2 FQNEAQ. J gave up 5 bases and V 3 bases, and 9 bases lay outside the gene matches. This CDR3 contains 15 residues. CDR3 DNA sequence: TGTGCCAGCAGCTTGGGACAGCCCGGGGAGGAGACCCAGTACTTC. As protein: CASSLGQPGEETQYF. Filled out from reference TRBV7-8 and TRBJ2-5, the complete variable domain reads GAGVSQSPRYKVAKRGQDVALRCDPISGHVSLFWYQQALGQGPEFLTYFQNEAQLDKSGLPSDRFFAERPEGSVSTLKIQRTQQEDSAVYLCASSLGQPGEETQYFGPGTRLLVL.

The J gene is TRBJ2-4, the V gene TRBV5-6; TRBD1 matches 7 bases. CDR1 and CDR2 (germline): SGHDT, YYEEEE. The CDR3 covers 18 residues. V dropped 1 base and J dropped 0; count of bases not matched to a gene: 10. The CDR3 DNA follows: TGTGCCAGCAGCTTGTTCCCTGACAGGGCCCTAGCCAAAAACATTCAGTACTTC. Amino acids: CASSLFPDRALAKNIQYF.

The V gene is TRBV5-1, the J gene TRBJ1-6; D is undetermined. The CDR3 contains 12 residues. V lost 0 bases to trimming and J lost 10 bases, with 5 bases between them. The germline V gene encodes CDR1 SGHRS and CDR2 YFSETQ. The CDR3 DNA reads as TGCGCCAGCAGCTTGGGGGAGTCACCCCTCCACTTT. The encoded protein is CASSLGESPLHF.

The V gene is TRBV19, the J gene TRBJ2-1, with a weak D call TRBD2 (6 bases). V was cut by 5 bases and J by 5 bases, with 16 bases left in between. The germline gives CDR1 LNHDA, CDR2 SQIVND (reference sequence). CDR3 length: 15 amino acids. CDR3 in DNA: TGTGCCAGTAGTTTGGGACTTTCCGTCCACAATGAGCAGTTCTTC. It yields the protein CASSLGLSVHNEQFF.